This T cell receptor (beta chain) was recovered during a study of response to subunit inactivated influenza vaccine. Study outcomes and limitations: Authors suggested each seasonal flu vaccination may recruit only limited numbers of new T cells.

Concerning this clonotype itself: As yet, its antigen is unknown.

One entry per CDR3 protein results from TCRdb running MiXCR on the RT-PCR reads. The sample consists of 600,000 to 850,000 distinct CDR3 sequences, 11% to 15% of them appearing once. Sequenced material: PBMCs from blood, taken less than 15 days before vaccination. The receptor was derived from a man in his forties or fifties who received an inactivated influenza vaccine.

The CDR3 DNA sequence: TGTGCCAGCAGCTCATCGCTACGGGGGGCTTCCTACAATGAGCAGTTCTTC. Amino acid sequence: CASSSSLRGASYNEQFF. The rearrangement joins TRBV7-2 to TRBJ2-1; D may be TRBD2 (7 bases). This CDR3 region has 17 residues. The V gene's germline CDR1 is SGHTA and CDR2 FQGNSA. V was cut by 4 bases and J by 1 base, with 17 bases left in between.